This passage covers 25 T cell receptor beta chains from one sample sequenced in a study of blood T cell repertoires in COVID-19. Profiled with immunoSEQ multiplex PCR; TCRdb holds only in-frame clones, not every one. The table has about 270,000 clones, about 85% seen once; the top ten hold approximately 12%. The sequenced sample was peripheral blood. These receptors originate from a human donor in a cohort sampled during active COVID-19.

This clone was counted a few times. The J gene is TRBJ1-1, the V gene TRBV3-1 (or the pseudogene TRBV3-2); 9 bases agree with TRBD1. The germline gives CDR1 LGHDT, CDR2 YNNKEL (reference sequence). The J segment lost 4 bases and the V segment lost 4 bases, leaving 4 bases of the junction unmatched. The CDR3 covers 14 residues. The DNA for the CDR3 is TGTGCCAGCAGCCCGGGACAGGGTTCCACTGAAGCTTTCTTT. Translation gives CASSPGQGSTEAFF.

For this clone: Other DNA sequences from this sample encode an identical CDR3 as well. This chain's CDR3 is CASSQGTQGLTYEQYF. CDR3 coding DNA: TGCGCCAGCAGCCAAGGCACACAGGGCCTCACCTACGAGCAGTACTTC. This chain uses TRBV4-1 with TRBJ2-7, with D possibly being TRBD1 (6 bases). The ends were cut back, 1 base at V and 2 bases at J, with 15 bases in the middle. Germline CDR1 is MGHRA and CDR2 is YSYEKL. This CDR3 has 16 residues.

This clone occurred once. The CDR3 DNA sequence: TGCGCCAGCAGTGCCAACAGGCAGACGGGGCAGTACTTC. This encodes CASSANRQTGQYF. The chain uses TRBV10-1 and TRBJ2-7; a weak D match, TRBD1 (5 bases). Trimming left V 4 bases short and J 9 bases short, with 16 bases between. The length of the CDR3 is 13 residues. The germline CDR1 and CDR2 sequences are WNHNN and SYGVQD (reference sequence).

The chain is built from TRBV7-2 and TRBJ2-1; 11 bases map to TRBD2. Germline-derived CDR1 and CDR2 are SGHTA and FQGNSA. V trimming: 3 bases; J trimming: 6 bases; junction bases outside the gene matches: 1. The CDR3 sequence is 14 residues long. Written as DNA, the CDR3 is TGTGCCAGCAGCTTGGGACTAGCGGCCAATGAGCAGTTCTTC. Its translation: CASSLGLAANEQFF. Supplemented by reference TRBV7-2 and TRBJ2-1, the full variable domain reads GAGVSQSPSNKVTEKGKDVELRCDPISGHTALYWYRQSLGQGLEFLIYFQGNSAPDKSGLPSDRFSAERTGGSVSTLTIQRTQQEDSAVYLCASSLGLAANEQFFGPGTRLTVL.

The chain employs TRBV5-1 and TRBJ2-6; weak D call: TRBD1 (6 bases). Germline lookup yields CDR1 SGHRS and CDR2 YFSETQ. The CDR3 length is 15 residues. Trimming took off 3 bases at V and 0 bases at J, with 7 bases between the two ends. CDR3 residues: CASSSDSSGANVLTF. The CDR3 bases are TGCGCCAGCAGCTCGGACAGCTCTGGGGCCAACGTCCTGACTTTC.

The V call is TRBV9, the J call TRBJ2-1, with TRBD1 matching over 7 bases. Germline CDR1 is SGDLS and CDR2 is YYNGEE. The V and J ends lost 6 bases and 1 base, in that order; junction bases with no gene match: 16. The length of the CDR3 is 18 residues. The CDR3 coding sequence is TGTGCCAGCACCTTCCCGAGCCCAGGGGGAACTTCCTACAATGAGCAGTTCTTC. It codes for CASTFPSPGGTSYNEQFF.

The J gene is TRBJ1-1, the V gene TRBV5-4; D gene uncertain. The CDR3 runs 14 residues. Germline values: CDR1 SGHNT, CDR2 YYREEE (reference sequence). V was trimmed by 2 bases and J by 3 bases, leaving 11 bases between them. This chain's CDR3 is CASSLPIGDTEAFF. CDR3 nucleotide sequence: TGTGCCAGCAGCTTACCCATCGGGGACACTGAAGCTTTCTTT.

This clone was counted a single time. The CDR3 spells CASRTGGARQPQHF. CDR3 bases: TGTGCCAGCAGGACAGGGGGCGCGAGGCAGCCCCAGCATTTT. The chain joins TRBV21-1 to TRBJ1-5; TRBD1, the table's D call, was not compared with the DNA. TRBV21-1 is reported as a pseudogene. The CDR3 is made up of 14 amino acids.

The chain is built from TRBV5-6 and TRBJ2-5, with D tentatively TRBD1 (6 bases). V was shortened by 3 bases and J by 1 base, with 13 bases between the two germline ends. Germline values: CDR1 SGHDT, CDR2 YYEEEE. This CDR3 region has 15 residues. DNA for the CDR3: TGTGCCAGCAGCTCAATTAGGGGGTTCCAAGAGACCCAGTACTTC. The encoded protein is CASSSIRGFQETQYF.

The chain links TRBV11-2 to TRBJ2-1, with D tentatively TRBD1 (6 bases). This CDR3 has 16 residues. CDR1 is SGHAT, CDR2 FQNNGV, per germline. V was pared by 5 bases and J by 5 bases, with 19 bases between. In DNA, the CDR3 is TGTGCCAGCAGCCTTCGGGACACCTTATTTAACAATGAGCAGTTCTTC. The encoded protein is CASSLRDTLFNNEQFF.

Here the CDR3 DNA reads TGTGCCAGCAGCTTGGACGGGAGGGCCTTCAATGAGCAGTTCTTC. Translation: CASSLDGRAFNEQFF. The chain recombines TRBV5-6 with TRBJ2-1; TRBD2 matches 8 bases. The trim removed 0 bases at V and 6 bases at J, leaving 5 bases unmatched. This CDR3 has 15 residues. Germline V gives CDR1 SGHDT, CDR2 YYEEEE.

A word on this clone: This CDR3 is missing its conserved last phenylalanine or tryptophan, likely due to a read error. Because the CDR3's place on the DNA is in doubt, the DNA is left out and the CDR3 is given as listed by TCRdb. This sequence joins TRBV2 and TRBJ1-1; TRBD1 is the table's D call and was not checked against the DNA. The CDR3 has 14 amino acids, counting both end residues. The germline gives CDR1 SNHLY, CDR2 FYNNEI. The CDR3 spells CASSEPTGEVPFVV.

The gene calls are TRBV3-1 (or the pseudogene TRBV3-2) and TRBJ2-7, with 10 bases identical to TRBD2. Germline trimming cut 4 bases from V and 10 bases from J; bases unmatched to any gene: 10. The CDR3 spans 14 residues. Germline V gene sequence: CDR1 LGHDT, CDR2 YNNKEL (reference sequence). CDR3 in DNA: TGTGCCAGCAGCCCCAGCGGGAGGGCTAAGTTTCAGTACTTC. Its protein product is CASSPSGRAKFQYF.

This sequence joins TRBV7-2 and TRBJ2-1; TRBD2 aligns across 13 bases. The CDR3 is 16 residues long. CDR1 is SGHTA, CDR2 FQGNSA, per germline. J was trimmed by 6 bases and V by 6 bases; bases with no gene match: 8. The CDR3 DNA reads TGTGCCAGCAGTCTAAATGGACTAGCGGGAGTCAATGAGCAGTTCTTC. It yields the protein CASSLNGLAGVNEQFF.

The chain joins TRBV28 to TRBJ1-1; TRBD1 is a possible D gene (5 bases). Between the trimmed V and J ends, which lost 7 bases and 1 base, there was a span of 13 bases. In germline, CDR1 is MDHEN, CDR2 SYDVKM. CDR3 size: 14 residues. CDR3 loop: CASIERGRNTEAFF. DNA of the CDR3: TGTGCCAGCATCGAAAGGGGAAGGAACACTGAAGCTTTCTTT.

The CDR3, as DNA: TGTGCCAGCAGTTCAGGGTTGAACACTGAAGCTTTCTTT. Its translation: CASSSGLNTEAFF. The chain recombines TRBV6-5 with TRBJ1-1; TRBD1 might be the D (5 bases). Trimming shortened V by 4 bases and J by 0 bases, and 6 bases separated the two germline ends. This CDR3 is 13 amino acids long. CDR1 MNHEY and CDR2 SVGAGI come from the germline V gene.

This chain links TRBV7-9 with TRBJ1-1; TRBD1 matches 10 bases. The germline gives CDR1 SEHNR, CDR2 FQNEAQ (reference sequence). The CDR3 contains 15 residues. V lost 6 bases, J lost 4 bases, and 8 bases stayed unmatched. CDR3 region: CASRTGGRGGTEAFF. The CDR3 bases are TGTGCCAGCAGGACAGGGGGCAGGGGCGGCACTGAAGCTTTCTTT.

CDR3: CATREGGAGNTEAFF. CDR3 nucleotide sequence: TGTGCCACCAGGGAAGGAGGGGCGGGAAACACTGAAGCTTTCTTT. V and J are TRBV24-1 and TRBJ1-1; TRBD1 might be the D (5 bases). This CDR3 region has 15 residues. Germline CDR1 and CDR2: KGHDR and SFDVKD. The V and J ends lost 7 bases and 2 bases respectively, with 16 bases between them.

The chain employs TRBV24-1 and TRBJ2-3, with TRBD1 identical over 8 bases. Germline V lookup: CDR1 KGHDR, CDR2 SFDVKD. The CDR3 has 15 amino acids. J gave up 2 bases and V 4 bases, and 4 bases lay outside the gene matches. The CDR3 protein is CATSDRTGNTDTQYF. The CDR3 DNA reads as TGTGCCACCAGTGACCGGACAGGGAACACAGATACGCAGTATTTT.

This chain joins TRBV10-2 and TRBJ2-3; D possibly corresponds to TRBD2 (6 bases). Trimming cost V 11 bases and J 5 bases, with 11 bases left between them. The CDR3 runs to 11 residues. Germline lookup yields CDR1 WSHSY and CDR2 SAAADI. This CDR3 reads CAYRGGDTQYF. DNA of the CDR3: TGCGCCTATAGGGGAGGAGATACGCAGTATTTT.

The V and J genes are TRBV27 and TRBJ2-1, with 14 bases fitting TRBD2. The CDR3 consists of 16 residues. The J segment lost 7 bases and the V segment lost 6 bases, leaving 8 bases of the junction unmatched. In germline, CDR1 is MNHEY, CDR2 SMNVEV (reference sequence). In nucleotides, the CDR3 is TGTGCCAGCAGCCGAGCGGGACTAGCGGGAGCGAATGAGCAGTTCTTC. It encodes CASSRAGLAGANEQFF.

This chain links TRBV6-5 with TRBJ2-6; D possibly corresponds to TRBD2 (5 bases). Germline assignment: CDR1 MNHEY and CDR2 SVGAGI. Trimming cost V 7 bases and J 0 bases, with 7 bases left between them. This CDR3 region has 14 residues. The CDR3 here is CASNRGSGANVLTF. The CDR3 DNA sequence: TGTGCCAGCAATCGGGGCTCTGGGGCCAACGTCCTGACTTTC.

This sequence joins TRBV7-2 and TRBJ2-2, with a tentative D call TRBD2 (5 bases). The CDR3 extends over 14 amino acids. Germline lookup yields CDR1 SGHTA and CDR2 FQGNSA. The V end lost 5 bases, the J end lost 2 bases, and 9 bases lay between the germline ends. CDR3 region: CASSLGLNTGELFF. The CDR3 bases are TGTGCCAGCAGCCTCGGACTTAACACCGGGGAGCTGTTTTTT.

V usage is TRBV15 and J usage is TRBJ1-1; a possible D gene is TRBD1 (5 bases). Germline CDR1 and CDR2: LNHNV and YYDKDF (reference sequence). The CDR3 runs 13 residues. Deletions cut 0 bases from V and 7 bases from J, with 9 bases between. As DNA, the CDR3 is TGTGCCACCAGCAGAGACAGAACAGGTGAAGCTTTCTTT. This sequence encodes CATSRDRTGEAFF.

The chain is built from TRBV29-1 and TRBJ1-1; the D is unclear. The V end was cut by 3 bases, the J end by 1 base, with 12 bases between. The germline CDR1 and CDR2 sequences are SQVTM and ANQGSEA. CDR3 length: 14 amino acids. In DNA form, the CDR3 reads TGCAGCGTTGAGATGGGGAGCTCGAACACTGAAGCTTTCTTT. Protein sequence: CSVEMGSSNTEAFF.